This T cell receptor beta chain was sequenced for a study of blood T cell repertoires in COVID-19. Study-level background: Whether acute or convalescent, the COVID-19 samples came from the United States, Italy and Spain. The analysed material was cDNA or gDNA that came from T cells, B-cell-depleted T cells, or PBMCs.

Looked up from germline, CDR1 is MNHEY and CDR2 is SVGAGI. V lost 4 bases and J lost 2, with 12 bases in between. This CDR3 has 15 residues. In the study's own analysis: Amplified reference gene primers provided the basis for estimating nucleated cell counts. Measured with immunoSEQ multiplex PCR; TCRdb has only the in-frame clones, and not every one. That table gives V, J and clone size, and the DNA gave D and trimming. Of about 68,000 clones detected, roughly 84% appear once; the ten largest clones hold about 43%. The sample comprised peripheral blood. The J gene is TRBJ2-1, the V gene TRBV6-5; D possibly corresponds to TRBD1 (6 bases). The source is an elderly man with acute or convalescent COVID-19. The CDR3 sequence: CASSSPTGTYNEQFF. CDR3 DNA sequence: TGTGCCAGCAGTTCTCCTACAGGGACCTACAATGAGCAGTTCTTC.